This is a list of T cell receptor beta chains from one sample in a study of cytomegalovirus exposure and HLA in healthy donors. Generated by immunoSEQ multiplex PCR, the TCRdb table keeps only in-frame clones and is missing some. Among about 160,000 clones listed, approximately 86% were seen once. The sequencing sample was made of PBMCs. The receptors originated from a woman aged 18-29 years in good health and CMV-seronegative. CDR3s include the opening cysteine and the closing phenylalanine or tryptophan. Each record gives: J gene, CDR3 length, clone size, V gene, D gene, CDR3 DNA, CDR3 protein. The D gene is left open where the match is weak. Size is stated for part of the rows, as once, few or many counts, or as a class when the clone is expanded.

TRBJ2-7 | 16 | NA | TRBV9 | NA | TGTGCCAGCAGCGTAGCTGTGGAGGGGGCCGACTACGAGCAGTACTTC | CASSVAVEGADYEQYF
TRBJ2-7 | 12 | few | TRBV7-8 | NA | TGTGCCAGCAGTCGGAGCGGGTACGAGCAGTACTTC | CASSRSGYEQYF
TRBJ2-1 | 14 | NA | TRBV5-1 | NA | TGCGCCAGCAGCTTGGCCGGGGTTAACAATGAGCAGTTCTTC | CASSLAGVNNEQFF
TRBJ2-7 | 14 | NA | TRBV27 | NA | TGTGCCAGCAGTTTGACAGGCCATTCCTACGAGCAGTACTTC | CASSLTGHSYEQYF
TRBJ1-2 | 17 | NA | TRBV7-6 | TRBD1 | TGTGCCAGCAGCCCCACCCCCCCCGGGACAGGGGGCGACGGCTACACCTTC | CASSPTPPGTGGDGYTF
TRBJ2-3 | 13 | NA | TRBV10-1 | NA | TGCGCCAGCAGTGGAGGGAGCACGGATACGCAGTATTTT | CASSGGSTDTQYF
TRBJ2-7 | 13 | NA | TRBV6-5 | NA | TGTGCCAGCAGTTACTCGTTTCCCAACGAGCAGTACTTC | CASSYSFPNEQYF
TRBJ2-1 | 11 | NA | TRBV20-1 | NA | TGCAGTGCTAGCAAATACAATGAGCAGTTCTTC | CSASKYNEQFF
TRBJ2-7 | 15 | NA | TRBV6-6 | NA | TGTGCCAGCTTCTCGCCGACGACATCCGGCTACGAGCAGTACTTC | CASFSPTTSGYEQYF
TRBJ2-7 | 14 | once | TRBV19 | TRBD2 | TGTGCCAGTAGTACGGGACTAGCGGTAGGCGAGCAGTACTTC | CASSTGLAVGEQYF
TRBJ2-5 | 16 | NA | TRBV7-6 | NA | TGTGCCAGCAGCTCGACGAGGATCCTATACCAAGAGACCCAGTACTTC | CASSSTRILYQETQYF
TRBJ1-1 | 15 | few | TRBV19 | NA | TGTGCCAGTACTGGGGGAGGGACCGCGAACACTGAAGCTTTCTTT | CASTGGGTANTEAFF
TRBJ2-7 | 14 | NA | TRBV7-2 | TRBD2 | TGTGCCAGCAGCCCCCGGACTAGCGGCAGCGAGCAGTACTTC | CASSPRTSGSEQYF
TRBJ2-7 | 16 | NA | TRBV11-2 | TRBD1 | TGTGCCAGCAGCGTTTCAACCGGGACAGGGTTCCACGAGCAGTACTTC | CASSVSTGTGFHEQYF
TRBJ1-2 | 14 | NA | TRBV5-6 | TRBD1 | TGTGCCAGCACGGAGGGGGCATTGGACTATGGCTACACCTTC | CASTEGALDYGYTF
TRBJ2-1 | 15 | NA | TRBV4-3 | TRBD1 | TGCGCCAGCGGATCGGACAGGGGGCTGAGGAATGAGCAGTTCTTC | CASGSDRGLRNEQFF
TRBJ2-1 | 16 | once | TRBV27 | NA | TGTGCCAGCAGTTTAGGAGCCCGAATCGTCGACAATGAGCAGTTCTTC | CASSLGARIVDNEQFF
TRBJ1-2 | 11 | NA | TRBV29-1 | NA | TGCAGCGTTGGGGGGGTAGAAGGCTACACCTTC | CSVGGVEGYTF
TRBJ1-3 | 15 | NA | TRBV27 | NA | TGTGCCAGCAGTTATCAGGGGCGGCCTGGAAACACCATATATTTT | CASSYQGRPGNTIYF
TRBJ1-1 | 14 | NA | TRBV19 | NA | TGTGCCAGTAGCCCCTACAGGGAGAACACTGAAGCTTTCTTT | CASSPYRENTEAFF
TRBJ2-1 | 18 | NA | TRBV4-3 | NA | TGCGCCAGCAGCCAAGATCGGTCCCCGCTGAACTCCTACAATGAGCAGTTCTTC | CASSQDRSPLNSYNEQFF
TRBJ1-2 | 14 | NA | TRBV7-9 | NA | TGTGCCAGCAGCCAGACAGGCCCCGCTTATGGCTACACCTTC | CASSQTGPAYGYTF
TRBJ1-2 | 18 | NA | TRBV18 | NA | TGTGCCAGCTCACCACAGTCCCCCGGGACACTTACGAACTATGGCTACACCTTC | CASSPQSPGTLTNYGYTF
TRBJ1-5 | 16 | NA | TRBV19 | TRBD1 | TGTGCCAGTAGCCGACAGGGATGGGGCGGCAATCAGCCCCAGCATTTT | CASSRQGWGGNQPQHF
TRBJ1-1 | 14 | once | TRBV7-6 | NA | TGTGCCAGCAGCCCCCGCAGGGAGGAGACTGAAGCTTTCTTT | CASSPRREETEAFF
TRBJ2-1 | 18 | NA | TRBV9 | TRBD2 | TGTGCCAGCAGCGCCGCCACTCTAAGATCTAGCGGGAGCGATGAGCAGTTCTTC | CASSAATLRSSGSDEQFF
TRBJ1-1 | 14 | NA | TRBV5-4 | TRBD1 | TGTGCCAGCAGCTCTAGGGGGCAGGGCACTGAAGCTTTCTTT | CASSSRGQGTEAFF
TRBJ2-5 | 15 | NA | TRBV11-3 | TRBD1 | TGTGCCAGCAGCCCTAACGGACAGGGGGGAGAGACCCAGTACTTC | CASSPNGQGGETQYF
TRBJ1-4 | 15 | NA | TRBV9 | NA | TGTGCCAGCAGCGTAGCAGGGGCCTCAAATGAAAAACTGTTTTTT | CASSVAGASNEKLFF
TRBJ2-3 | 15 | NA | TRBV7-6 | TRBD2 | TGTGCCAGCAGCGACCTAGCGGGGCCCACAGATACGCAGTATTTT | CASSDLAGPTDTQYF
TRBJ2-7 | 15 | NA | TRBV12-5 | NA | TGTGCTAGTGGTCAAAGTGCCCCAGGGCCCCACGAGCAGTACTTC | CASGQSAPGPHEQYF
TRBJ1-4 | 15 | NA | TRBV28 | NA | TGTGCCAGCAGTTTGTGGGGGCGCGGTGGTGAAAAACTGTTTTTT | CASSLWGRGGEKLFF
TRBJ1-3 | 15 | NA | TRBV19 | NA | TGTGCCAGTAGTACCCGGACAGAAGCGGGAAACACCATATATTTT | CASSTRTEAGNTIYF
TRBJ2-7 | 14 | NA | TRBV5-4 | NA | TGTGCCAGCAGCTCCTGGACGGACTACTACGAGCAGTACTTC | CASSSWTDYYEQYF
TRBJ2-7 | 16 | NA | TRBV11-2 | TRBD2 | TGTGCCAGCAGCTTAAACTTCGAGCGGGATCCCTACGAGCAGTACTTC | CASSLNFERDPYEQYF
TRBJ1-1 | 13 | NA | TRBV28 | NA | TGTGCCAGCAGACAGGGTAGGAGCACTGAAGCTTTCTTT | CASRQGRSTEAFF
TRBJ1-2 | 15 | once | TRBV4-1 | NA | TGCGCCAGCAGCCAAATTTTCAGGAAGCAAGATGGCTACACCTTC | CASSQIFRKQDGYTF
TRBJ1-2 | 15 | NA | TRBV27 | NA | TGTGCCAGCAGGGGCGGGGGAATCTTTAACTATGGCTACACCTTC | CASRGGGIFNYGYTF
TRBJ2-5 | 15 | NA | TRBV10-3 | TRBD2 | TGTGCCATCAGTGGAGGGGTAGCGGGGCAAGAGACCCAGTACTTC | CAISGGVAGQETQYF
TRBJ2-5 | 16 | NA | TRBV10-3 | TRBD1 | TGTGCCATCAGTGAGTCCGGGACAGGGGGACAAGAGACCCAGTACTTC | CAISESGTGGQETQYF
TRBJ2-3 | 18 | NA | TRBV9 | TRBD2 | TGTGCCAGCAGCGTAGGTCTAGCGGGGGGGCCGGGCGCAGATACGCAGTATTTT | CASSVGLAGGPGADTQYF
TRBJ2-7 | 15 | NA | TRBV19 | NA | TGTGCCAGTAGTATCTGGGCAGCTTCATCCTACGAGCAGTACTTC | CASSIWAASSYEQYF
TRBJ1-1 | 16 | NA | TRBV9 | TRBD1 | TGTGCCAGCAGCCTAAGGACAGGGGGCCTGAACACTGAAGCTTTCTTT | CASSLRTGGLNTEAFF
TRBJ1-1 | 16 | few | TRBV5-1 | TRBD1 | TGCGCCAGCAGCCCATACCGGGGACAGCTGAACACTGAAGCTTTCTTT | CASSPYRGQLNTEAFF
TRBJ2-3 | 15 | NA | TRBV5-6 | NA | TGTGCCAGCAGCTCGACCGGGACTTCCCCAGATACGCAGTATTTT | CASSSTGTSPDTQYF
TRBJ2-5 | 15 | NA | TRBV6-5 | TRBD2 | TGTGCCAGCAGTCCAGGGACGGGGGGTGAAGAGACCCAGTACTTC | CASSPGTGGEETQYF
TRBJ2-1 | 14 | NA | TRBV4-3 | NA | TGCGCCAGCAGCCTGGAACAGGGTAACAATGAGCAGTTCTTC | CASSLEQGNNEQFF
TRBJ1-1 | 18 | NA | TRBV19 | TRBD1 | TGTGCCAGTAGTACGCGGGACAGGGAGCCCACCAATAGGGCTGAAGCTTTCTTT | CASSTRDREPTNRAEAFF
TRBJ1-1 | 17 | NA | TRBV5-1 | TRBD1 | TGCGCCAGCAGCTCGGGACAGTTGAATTTCAAAAGGACTGAAGCTTTCTTT | CASSSGQLNFKRTEAFF
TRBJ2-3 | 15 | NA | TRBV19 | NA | TGTGCCAGTAGTGACCGGGACTCAACCACAGATACGCAGTATTTT | CASSDRDSTTDTQYF
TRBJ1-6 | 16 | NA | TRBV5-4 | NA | TGTGCCAGCAGCCCCGATCTCAGGGCTCTCAATTCACCCCTCCACTTT | CASSPDLRALNSPLHF
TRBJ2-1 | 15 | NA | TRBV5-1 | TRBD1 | TGCGCCAGCAGCTGGGACAGCCCCTCCTACAATGAGCAGTTCTTC | CASSWDSPSYNEQFF
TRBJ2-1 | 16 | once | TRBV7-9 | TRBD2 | TGTGCCAGCAGCCAAACGGGACTAGCGGGGGGCAATGAGCAGTTCTTC | CASSQTGLAGGNEQFF
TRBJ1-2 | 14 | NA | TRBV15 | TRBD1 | TGTGCCACCAGCAGCGAGACAGGGGGCTTTGGCTACACCTTC | CATSSETGGFGYTF
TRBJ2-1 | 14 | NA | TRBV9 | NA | TGTGCCAGCAGCAATACTTGGCAGGACAATGAGCAGTTCTTC | CASSNTWQDNEQFF